The sequence of this T cell receptor beta chain was determined in a study of neoadjuvant nivolumab and ipilimumab in lung cancer. Study outcomes and limitations: Only two of four nivolumab-treated tumors gained richness and clonality by surgery. TCR richness and clonality were higher in tumors than adjacent uninvolved lung.

Concerning this clone itself: Its specificity is not known.

CDR1 and CDR2 (germline): MNHNS, SASEGT. The ends were cut back, 3 bases at V and 7 bases at J, with 16 bases in the middle. This CDR3 contains 15 residues. Measured with immunoSEQ multiplex PCR; TCRdb has only the in-frame clones, and not every one. This table holds tens of thousands of clones, roughly 89% found once. The TCR was taken from an adult with non-small cell lung cancer. The specimen comprised peripheral blood, sampled before neoadjuvant nivolumab, alone or with ipilimumab. The chain couples TRBV6-1 to TRBJ2-1; no clear D gene. The CDR3 sequence: CASSDPQRVTNEQFF. In DNA form, the CDR3 reads TGTGCCAGCAGTGATCCACAGCGCGTAACGAATGAGCAGTTCTTC.